The rows below give T cell receptor beta chains drawn from one sample of a study of T cells in tumors after PD-1 blockade. Generated by immunoSEQ multiplex PCR, the TCRdb table keeps only in-frame clones and is missing some. The sample has about 59,000 clones, around 80% seen once. The sequencing here drew on PBMCs, taken before anti-PD-1 treatment. Receptor source: a human donor with basal cell carcinoma. Each CDR3 is given with its conserved first and last residue. The order of the fields is D gene, clone size, J gene, CDR3 length, V gene, CDR3 protein, CDR3 DNA. A D gene is named only where the DNA matches it firmly. Size is omitted from some rows. Given values are once, few, many or a class for expanded clones.

- - TRBJ1-1 14 TRBV29-1 CSVGNLRVYTEAFF TGCAGCGTTGGCAATTTGCGAGTTTACACTGAAGCTTTCTTT
TRBD1 - TRBJ2-3 15 TRBV30 CAWTRGTDPTDTQYF TGTGCCTGGACCAGGGGGACGGACCCTACAGATACGCAGTATTTT
TRBD2 - TRBJ2-1 16 TRBV6-6 CASSFGGGIIGDEQFF TGTGCCAGCAGTTTCGGCGGGGGGATTATCGGGGATGAGCAGTTCTTC
- - TRBJ1-5 13 TRBV12-3/TRBV12-4 CASSTNRVQPQHF TGTGCCAGCAGTACTAACAGGGTCCAGCCCCAGCATTTT
- - TRBJ1-1 11 TRBV30 CAWSRQGEAFF TGTGCCTGGAGTCGGCAGGGAGAGGCTTTCTTT
TRBD2 - TRBJ2-1 18 TRBV7-2 CASSLVGLAGVSYNEQFF TGTGCCAGCAGCTTAGTCGGTCTAGCGGGGGTCTCCTACAATGAGCAGTTCTTC
- - TRBJ2-1 16 TRBV13 CASSLDGASPYNEQFF TGTGCCAGCAGCTTAGATGGAGCTAGTCCTTACAATGAGCAGTTCTTC
TRBD1 - TRBJ2-3 16 TRBV11-3 CASSTWTGGGTDTQYF TGTGCCAGCAGCACCTGGACAGGCGGAGGTACAGATACGCAGTATTTT
TRBD2 - TRBJ2-3 18 TRBV3-1/TRBV3-2 CASSQDWLLAGGTDTQYF TGTGCCAGCAGCCAAGATTGGCTCCTAGCGGGGGGCACAGATACGCAGTATTTT
- - TRBJ2-5 14 TRBV6-5 CATRIGGIQETQYF TGTGCCACCCGCATTGGCGGGATCCAAGAGACCCAGTACTTC
- - TRBJ1-3 14 TRBV30 CAWIPPGTANTIYF TGTGCCTGGATCCCCCCGGGGACGGCAAACACCATATATTTT
- - TRBJ2-3 15 TRBV30 CACTHRDKPTDTQYF TGTGCCTGCACGCACCGGGACAAACCCACAGATACGCAGTATTTT
- - TRBJ1-1 15 TRBV6-5 CASSQNSWRGAEAFF TGTGCCAGCAGCCAGAACTCCTGGAGGGGCGCTGAAGCTTTCTTT
- - TRBJ1-2 11 TRBV12-3/TRBV12-4 CASSFMGDYTF TGTGCCAGCAGTTTTATGGGGGACTACACCTTC
- - TRBJ2-1 13 TRBV27 CASSRAGNNEQFF TGTGCCAGCAGTAGGGCAGGAAACAATGAGCAGTTCTTC
- - TRBJ1-4 15 TRBV6-5 CASSPLRPRNEKLFF TGTGCCAGCAGTCCCCTAAGGCCTAGGAATGAAAAACTGTTTTTT
- - TRBJ2-2 15 TRBV5-5 CASSLGSENTGELFF TGTGCCAGCAGCTTGGGAAGTGAGAACACCGGGGAGCTGTTTTTT
- - TRBJ2-7 14 TRBV30 CAWSVLTGLGEQYF TGTGCCTGGAGTGTACTGACAGGTTTGGGAGAGCAGTACTTC
- - TRBJ1-2 15 TRBV3-1/TRBV3-2 CASSQGRLTNYGYTF TGTGCCAGCAGCCAAGGGCGGCTAACTAACTATGGCTACACCTTC
- - TRBJ2-1 13 TRBV7-6 CASSLGMEGEQFF TGTGCCAGCAGCTTAGGGATGGAGGGTGAGCAGTTCTTC
- once TRBJ1-2 16 TRBV5-4 CASSVPSGGDYYGYTF TGTGCCAGCAGCGTTCCCTCCGGGGGGGATTACTATGGCTACACCTTC
TRBD2 - TRBJ2-1 15 TRBV5-5 CASSLELAGFYEQFF TGTGCCAGCAGCTTGGAACTAGCGGGGTTCTATGAGCAGTTCTTC
- - TRBJ2-2 15 TRBV6-6 CASMSGVGNTGELFF TGTGCCAGCATGTCGGGGGTGGGGAACACCGGGGAGCTGTTTTTT
- - TRBJ2-2 15 TRBV19 CASSIARANTGELFF TGTGCCAGTAGTATAGCCAGGGCGAACACCGGGGAGCTGTTTTTT
- - TRBJ2-7 11 TRBV5-6 CASSSANEQYF TGTGCCAGCAGCAGTGCCAACGAGCAGTACTTC
- - TRBJ2-7 14 TRBV7-8 CASSLPRRSYEQYF TGTGCCAGCAGCTTACCCCGTAGATCCTACGAGCAGTACTTC